This T cell receptor (beta chain) stems from a study of cytomegalovirus exposure and HLA in healthy donors (TCRdb year 2017). With regard to the full study: An earlier analysis of under 600 of the donors reported 250 to 350 Gb of sequence data and around 110 million unique TCR beta sequences from 150 million to 200 million T cells. All discovery cohort repertoires had been generated on a single sequencing platform. The study was designed to test whether signatures of past pathogen exposure could be identified by cataloging public T cell receptors. To decide whether each TCR beta V gene segment behaved as functional or pseudogenic, an earlier analysis of some 600 of the donors relied on high-throughput TCR beta sequencing. The study profiled the T cell repertoires of more than 500 subjects by immunosequencing and related them to cytomegalovirus serostatus. Of the approximately 400 genotyped donors, roughly 85% fell in the genetic ancestry cluster associated with self-reported Caucasian donors. Class I and class II HLA loci were covered by the typing at four-digit resolution. The study combined high-throughput TCR immunosequencing, statistical association of individual TCRs with disease status, and machine learning to predict cytomegalovirus infection status. Among 300 to 500 genotyped donors of the cohort, an average of around 250,000 unique TCR beta nucleotide sequences was sequenced per donor, of which roughly 18% were non-productive. Genome-wide SNP genotypes for about 65% of the roughly 700 donors were used in a later genetic analysis, which treated that subset as a discovery cohort. In a later analysis, previously published TCR beta repertoires from 666 donors were re-analyzed and high-resolution HLA genotyping was added so that TCR occurrence patterns could be studied. Along with the approximately 650-subject first cohort, a separate validation cohort of over a hundred different subjects was used. Typing coverage differed by locus: A, B, C, DRB1 and DQB1 were typed in about 629-640 donors, DQA1 in approximately 520, DPA1 in 600 to 610, and DPB1 in 400 to 480. Roughly five DR-DQ haplotypes were treated as single units for association and clustering because of strong linkage in the cohort. Donor age, sex, ethnicity and CMV serostatus were compiled alongside the repertoire data. An early release covering roughly 640 HLA-typed donors comprised roughly 300 gigabases of sequencing data and roughly 86 million unique TCR sequences. Rather than drawing on any new phenotypic data, the later analysis identified candidate immune exposures from TCR beta sequences and the way those sequences occurred across donors.

Receptors were amplified or captured by the immunoSEQ multiplex PCR assay. For the multiplex PCR, a mixture combining 60 forward primers for TCR Vbeta segments and 13 reverse primers for TCR Jbeta segments was used. The CDR3 region of rearranged TCR beta genes was amplified from genomic DNA with a multiplex PCR assay. The amplified TCR beta libraries were sequenced on the Illumina HiSeq System as 87-base-pair reads. For the original study's pipeline: Across the 670 or so repertoires, a later analysis counted tens of millions of unique TCR beta chains, around 10 million of which were shared by at least two donors. To remove PCR and sequencing errors, raw reads were error-corrected and collapsed into unique sequences using a nearest-neighbor algorithm that merged closely related sequences. V, D and J gene segments were assigned by aligning CDR3 sequences to IMGT reference sequences. For a sequence to be retained, at least a six-nucleotide match to both a V gene segment and a J gene segment was required. A rearrangement counted as productive if the CDR3 had no stop codons and remained in frame with V and J, and every other rearrangement counted as non-productive. CDR3 was defined according to IMGT convention as the region running from the second conserved V-encoded cysteine to the conserved J-encoded phenylalanine. The earlier analysis of about 610 of the donors excluded any sequence lacking an unambiguous match to a single V gene segment. An earlier analysis of some 500 of the donors classified V segments as functional when productive rearrangements were above 56.7% and as segregating when the standard deviation between donors was above 5%. A statistical classification framework was developed to diagnose cytomegalovirus status using the catalog of TCR beta chain sequences. V and J gene assignment, in a later analysis, came from comparing TCR nucleotide sequences with IMGT/GENE-DB human TR gene sequences. A later analysis assigned CDR3 sequences and most-parsimonious VDJ recombination scenarios with the TCRdist pipeline. In a later analysis, each TCR beta chain was defined by its CDR3 amino acid sequence together with its V-gene family, and reads without a unique V-gene family were excluded. As a way to deal with suspected cross-contamination and a sequencing artifact, a later analysis dropped 592 nucleotide sequences that were highly shared and had low generation probability. In a later analysis, a clonal expansion index was calculated for each public chain from normalized within-repertoire ranks of inferred template counts. Generation probabilities in a later analysis came from a VDJ recombination model fitted to out-of-frame rearrangements, and those results were checked against IGoR. Hypergeometric tests were used in a later analysis to score TCR-TCR, TCR-HLA and TCR-CMV co-occurrence, with a repertoire-size bias correction applied to the TCR pairs. To estimate false discovery rates, a later analysis permuted the HLA or CMV assignments 20 times. A later analysis grouped co-occurring TCRs with DBSCAN, adding TCRdist sequence similarity when clustering within HLA-allele-positive subsets. Repertoires with fewer than 30,000 or more than 120,000 public chains, plus five repertoires with anomalous nucleotide sharing, were excluded from co-occurrence clustering. TCRdb obtained this table from immuneACCESS and retained in-frame rearrangements with V and J assigned. These tables miss some clones; where compared with another copy, unresolved V genes account for less than half of the shortfall, and the remainder is unexplained. For V, J and clone size, that table is used; D and trimming come from the DNA. Within this sample are around 210,000 clones, with roughly four fifths of them counted one time only. The ten largest clones capture less than 3% of the sample.

The cohort comprised around 700 healthy bone marrow donors. At the time of sampling, every cohort member was nominally healthy, though immune exposures that went unrecorded were likely present. The donor was CMV seronegative and belonged to the group of approximately 320 seronegative cohort members. Each donor provided a peripheral blood sample, and peripheral blood mononuclear cells were used for TCR beta sequencing. Genomic DNA extraction from the blood cell samples was performed with the Qiagen DNeasy Blood Extraction Kit. Trimming takes 4 bases off V and 7 bases off J; junction bases not matched to a gene: 10. CDR1 and CDR2 are read off the germline V gene as SGHRS and YFSETQ. Spanning cysteine to phenylalanine, the CDR3 consists of 14 amino acids. The only DNA kept is the CDR3, 42 bases in frame from the first base. General findings and caveats noted by the study authors: Because some donors lacked HLA typing at each locus, the association tests relied only on the typed subset. Specific HLA alleles were associated with about 17,000 TCR beta sequences at a false discovery rate of 0.05 in a later analysis. According to a later analysis, TCR association rates differed among HLA loci, with DRB1 alleles showing the most associated TCRs and HLA-C alleles showing the fewest. A total of roughly 160 TCR beta chains were listed by the study as associated with cytomegalovirus. Most TCR sequences were observed very rarely across donors, whereas some public TCRs were present in many individuals. In a later genetic analysis, fewer N-insertions in productive TCRs were reported among donors in an Asian-associated ancestry cluster than the approximately 710-donor mean. The sequencing pipeline was judged likely to have produced a cluster of highly shared sequence variants as a technical artifact. A further reported finding was that TCR beta sequences accurately predicted the HLA-A and HLA-B alleles for most subjects in the first cohort. Cytomegalovirus status was reported to be diagnosed by the classifier with high specificity and sensitivity in both the original and validation cohorts. In this cohort, only TCR beta chains were sequenced, and detectable features were limited by the absence of alpha or paired-chain data. An earlier analysis of roughly 570 of the donors showed that most TCR beta V segments appeared in productive rearrangements either about 87% or about 30% of the time, which broadly matched IMGT annotations. Presence/absence analyses assumed roughly uniform sequencing depth across donors, an assumption that may not hold. When HLA alleles, especially DR and DQ, strongly co-occurred, TCR associations were difficult to assign to individual alleles. In a later analysis, HLA-associated TCR beta chains showed more clonal expansion and lower generation probabilities than non-associated chains that were equally common. A few of the identified cytomegalovirus-associated TCR beta chains were confirmed in vitro to be specific for cytomegalovirus antigens. Because counts were too low, approximately 18 rarely observed V segments, including chromosome 9 orphons, were excluded from the earlier analysis of a few hundred of the donors. A later analysis found that most CMV-associated TCR beta chains appeared HLA-restricted, with HLA associations seemingly driven largely by CMV exposure. Some IMGT-functional V segments, including TRBV6-2 and TRBV6-3, could not be distinguished by the 87-base-pair reads and were therefore excluded. Correlated functional status among segregating V segments might reflect linkage disequilibrium, but an unknown experimental factor could not be ruled out. The only immune exposure information available for the cohort was CMV serostatus. In a later genetic analysis, a missense DCLRE1C variant was associated with V-gene and J-gene trimming of TCR beta chains, and the association was replicated in an independent cohort. Several of the top co-occurrence clusters appeared to be linked to parvovirus B19, influenza, CMV and Epstein-Barr virus, according to a later analysis. The authors suggested that the approach could potentially be extended to other disease states and immunological phenotypes.

Concerning this clone itself: Its antigen target is currently unknown. The record has no base qualities; no much larger clone is one base away.

The chain joins TRBV5-1 to TRBJ2-5, with 7 bases matching TRBD1. The sequenced sample was PBMCs. This clonotype originated in a woman in her forties in good health and CMV-seronegative. The CDR3 reads CASSNGQDWVTQYF. The sequenced DNA: TGCGCCAGCAGCAATGGACAGGACTGGGTGACCCAGTACTTC.